The T cell receptor (beta chain) described here comes from a study of T cell repertoires in cytomegalovirus infection. This CDR3 spans 13 amino acids. Looked up from germline, CDR1 is MNHEY and CDR2 is SVGAGI. Trimming cost V 8 bases and J 8 bases, with 18 bases left between them. Study-wide results and caveats: HLA-C-restricted CMV clonotypes gave the most frequent clonotype in two of eight donors.

TCRdb independently ran MiXCR on the reads; one entry per CDR3 protein. The table lists about half a million distinct CDR3 sequences, 30% to 40% of them singletons. Turning to this clonotype: The antigen is not known.

The receptor was derived from a human donor in good health (CMV status not recorded). Some clones in this sample may be carry-over from other donors' samples. This material consisted of cultured PBMCs, taken from culture after CMV antigen stimulation. The gene calls are TRBV6-5 and TRBJ1-2, with D tentatively TRBD1 (5 bases). This CDR3 is CASATTGRGGYTF. The DNA for the CDR3 is TGTGCCAGCGCCACGACGGGGCGCGGAGGCTACACCTTC.